The 28 T cell receptor beta chains in this list originate from one sample, sequenced in a study of identical twins (TCRdb year 2016). The method behind the library was 5' RACE. Sequencing relied on an Illumina HiSeq 2000. The raw public data were reprocessed by TCRdb itself: fastp quality trimming at Q25, MiXCR clonotype calling, in-frame beta chains only. Rows matching on CDR3 protein sequence are summarized as one entry with the most common DNA and genes. The sample contains 350,000 to 400,000 distinct CDR3 sequences, 9% to 10% of them found a single time. Of the sample, about 9.1% is held by the ten largest clones. The sequencing sample was made of naive T cells sorted from blood. The cell subset or site label for this specimen denotes: cells isolated with a human naive T-cell isolation kit. These receptors all come from a woman between 45 and 60 years old in good health.

This chain joins TRBV27 and TRBJ1-5; D remains ambiguous. Trimming pared 2 bases from V and 4 bases from J, leaving 9 bases between. This CDR3 spans 14 amino acids. Per the germline V gene, CDR1 is MNHEY and CDR2 is SMNVEV (reference sequence). This chain's CDR3 is CASSLPGPNQPQHF. DNA of the CDR3: TGTGCCAGCAGTTTACCGGGTCCGAATCAGCCCCAGCATTTT.

The chain has TRBV5-1 and TRBJ2-1, with 9 bases fitting TRBD1. CDR3 length equals 17 residues. Germline assignment: CDR1 SGHRS and CDR2 YFSETQ. The junction had 12 bases not matched to a gene; V was cut back by 4 bases and J by 4 bases. The CDR3 protein is CASSTLTTGTGYNEQFF. Here the CDR3 DNA reads TGCGCCAGCAGCACTTTGACTACCGGGACAGGGTACAATGAGCAGTTCTTC.

The rearrangement joins TRBV4-1 to TRBJ1-1, with D perhaps matching TRBD1 (5 bases). The CDR3 runs to 14 residues. Germline V gene sequence: CDR1 MGHRA, CDR2 YSYEKL. Trimming left V 1 base short and J 4 bases short, with 10 bases between. The DNA for the CDR3 is TGCGCCAGCAGCCAAGGAGCCGGGGCCACTGAAGCTTTCTTT. Translated: CASSQGAGATEAFF.

This chain joins TRBV6-5 and TRBJ2-1, with 9 bases aligning to TRBD1. Trimming removed 6 bases from V and 7 bases from J; junction bases left unmatched: 1. The germline V gene has CDR1 MNHEY and CDR2 SVGAGI. CDR3 length equals 12 residues. This CDR3 is CASRQGANEQFF. The CDR3 DNA sequence: TGTGCCAGCAGACAGGGGGCGAATGAGCAGTTCTTC.

In this sample, this clonotype turned up many times. The chain couples TRBV12-3 or TRBV12-4 to TRBJ2-3; D may be TRBD1 (6 bases). Trimming removed 6 bases from V and 0 bases from J, with 10 bases in between. CDR3 size: 14 residues. For the CDR3, the DNA is TGTGCCAGCAGCAGGGACAAGAGCACAGATACGCAGTATTTT. It specifies CASSRDKSTDTQYF.

V and J are TRBV7-2 and TRBJ2-1; D is perhaps TRBD2 (6 bases). CDR1 is SGHTA, CDR2 FQGNSA, per germline. There are 16 residues in the CDR3. Trimming left V 5 bases short and J 6 bases short, with 20 bases between. CDR3 DNA sequence: TGTGCCAGCAGCAAGCCCCCGGGACTCCACCCCAATGAGCAGTTCTTC. Protein sequence: CASSKPPGLHPNEQFF.

V gene TRBV4-1 combines with J gene TRBJ2-1, with 9 bases fitting TRBD1. The germline gives CDR1 MGHRA, CDR2 YSYEKL. Trimming took 2 bases from V and 7 from J; bases not matched to a gene: 6. This CDR3 has 15 amino acids. In nucleotides, the CDR3 is TGCGCCAGCAGCCAACGGGACAGGGATGGGAATGAGCAGTTCTTC. This translates into CASSQRDRDGNEQFF.

This clonotype came up many times. This chain links TRBV20-1 with TRBJ2-2; D may be TRBD2 (5 bases). Per germline, CDR1 DFQATT and CDR2 SNEGSKA (reference sequence). The V end was cut by 4 bases, the J end by 5 bases, with 11 bases between. This CDR3 has 13 residues. The CDR3 spells CSAIPRGTGELFF. The CDR3 bases are TGCAGTGCTATCCCCCGGGGAACCGGGGAGCTGTTTTTT.

This chain uses TRBV29-1 with TRBJ2-7; 10 positions match TRBD2. Germline trimming cut 4 bases from V and 4 bases from J; bases unmatched to any gene: 7. The CDR3 contains 14 residues. Per the germline V gene, CDR1 is SQVTM and CDR2 is ANQGSEA. The CDR3 DNA is TGCAGCGTTGGGAAAGCGGGAGGGCTATACGAGCAGTACTTC. It translates to CSVGKAGGLYEQYF.

The chain combines TRBV5-1 with TRBJ2-7; 8 nucleotides line up with TRBD1. Germline lookup yields CDR1 SGHRS and CDR2 YFSETQ. Trimming took 3 bases from V and 7 from J; bases not matched to a gene: 9. The CDR3 has 14 residues. The CDR3 DNA sequence: TGCGCCAGCAGCTGGGGGACAGGATTCGCGGAGCAGTACTTC. Its protein product is CASSWGTGFAEQYF.

This clonotype has only a few counts. The chain carries TRBV15 and TRBJ2-4, with 7 bases identical to TRBD2. CDR3 length: 19 residues. The V gene end was trimmed by 4 bases and the J gene end by 0 bases; junction bases not matched to a gene: 15. Germline loops: CDR1 LNHNV, CDR2 YYDKDF (reference sequence). The CDR3 here is CATSTRLAGVKLAKNIQYF. CDR3 coding DNA: TGTGCCACCAGCACTCGACTAGCCGGAGTGAAACTAGCCAAAAACATTCAGTACTTC.

Comment on this clonotype: Lacking the conserved final phenylalanine or tryptophan, this CDR3 likely reflects a read error. V gene TRBV5-1 combines with J gene TRBJ2-3; D remains unclear. The CDR3 loop spans 12 amino acids. Germline assignment: CDR1 SGHRS and CDR2 YFSETQ. The V end lost 0 bases, the J end lost 3 bases, and 2 bases lay between the germline ends. The CDR3 nucleotides are TGCGCCAGCAGCTTGGCGACAGATACGCAGTATTCT. It translates to CASSLATDTQYS.

This clonotype was detected many times. The gene calls are TRBV5-1 and TRBJ2-1, with D hard to call. CDR3 length equals 13 residues. The V gene lost 1 base and the J gene lost 5 bases, with 7 bases spanning the gap. Per the germline V gene, CDR1 is SGHRS and CDR2 is YFSETQ. CDR3 protein: CASSLWADNEQFF. The CDR3 DNA reads as TGCGCCAGCAGCTTGTGGGCAGACAATGAGCAGTTCTTC. The whole variable domain, filled in from reference TRBV5-1 and TRBJ2-1, reads KAGVTQTPRYLIKTRGQQVTLSCSPISGHRSVSWYQQTPGQGLQFLFEYFSETQRNKGNFPGRFSGRQFSNSRSEMNVSTLELGDSALYLCASSLWADNEQFFGPGTRLTVL.

This clonotype was detected a few times. The rearrangement uses TRBV6-5 and TRBJ1-3, with D unresolved. CDR1 MNHEY and CDR2 SVGAGI come from the germline V gene. Trimming removed 0 bases from V and 0 bases from J, with 6 bases in between. The CDR3 runs 15 residues. CDR3 residues: CASSYSTASGNTIYF. CDR3 DNA: TGTGCCAGCAGTTACTCGACGGCCTCTGGAAACACCATATATTTT.

This clonotype was counted a few times. The chain couples TRBV15 to TRBJ2-4; TRBD1 is a possible D gene (5 bases). The CDR3 extends over 16 amino acids. V lost 1 base, J lost 3 bases, and 13 bases lay in between. Germline CDR1 and CDR2: LNHNV and YYDKDF (reference sequence). The CDR3 region has the DNA TGTGCCACCAGCAGAGTTAGGCAGGGTGACAAAAACATTCAGTACTTC. Amino acids: CATSRVRQGDKNIQYF.

The gene calls are TRBV5-1 and TRBJ2-3; D is possibly TRBD2 (6 bases). Germline CDR1 SGHRS, CDR2 YFSETQ. Trimming removed 2 bases at V and 6 bases at J, with 22 bases between. The CDR3 is 17 residues long. The CDR3 bases are TGCGCCAGCAGCTTATTATGGACGGGAGACTTGGTTGATACGCAGTATTTT. Translated: CASSLLWTGDLVDTQYF.

This clonotype was detected a few times. This rearrangement joins TRBV11-3 to TRBJ2-1, with no clear D. The CDR3 runs to 12 residues. V was cut by 6 bases and J by 8 bases, with 11 bases left in between. From germline, CDR1 is SGHNT and CDR2 YENEEA. CDR3 amino acids: CASRAKPHEQFF. The CDR3 nucleotides are TGTGCCAGCAGGGCTAAACCCCATGAGCAGTTCTTC.

V is TRBV7-2 and J is TRBJ1-6; D is possibly TRBD1 (6 bases). Germline CDR1 and CDR2: SGHTA and FQGNSA. V shed 0 bases and J shed 7 bases, with 10 bases lying between them. The CDR3 spans 15 residues. The CDR3 DNA is TGTGCCAGCAGCTTAGCGGGACAACCAAATTCACCCCTCCACTTT. As protein: CASSLAGQPNSPLHF. The whole variable domain, filled in from reference TRBV7-2 and TRBJ1-6, reads GAGVSQSPSNKVTEKGKDVELRCDPISGHTALYWYRQSLGQGLEFLIYFQGNSAPDKSGLPSDRFSAERTGGSVSTLTIQRTQQEDSAVYLCASSLAGQPNSPLHFGNGTRLTVT.

In its sample, this clonotype was seen a few times. V and J are TRBV6-2 or TRBV6-3 and TRBJ1-2, with a weak D call TRBD1 (6 bases). The CDR3 contains 15 residues. Between the trimmed V and J ends, which lost 6 bases and 7 bases, there was a span of 21 bases. Germline loops: CDR1 MNHEY, CDR2 SVGEGT. The CDR3 sequence: CASSKRATGNGGYTF. CDR3 nucleotides: TGTGCCAGCAGCAAACGAGCTACAGGGAATGGTGGCTACACCTTC.

This clonotype turned up a few times. This sequence joins TRBV15 and TRBJ2-3; TRBD2 matches at 7 bases. The CDR3 is 15 amino acids. The J segment lost 1 base and the V segment lost 3 bases, leaving 4 bases of the junction unmatched. Germline V gene lookup returns CDR1 LNHNV and CDR2 YYDKDF (reference sequence). The CDR3 reads CATSSTTSGTDTQYF. The CDR3 region has the DNA TGTGCCACCAGCAGTACAACTAGCGGCACAGATACGCAGTATTTT.

This clonotype came up a few times. V gene TRBV4-1 combines with J gene TRBJ2-4; possibly TRBD1 for D (5 bases). Germline lookup yields CDR1 MGHRA and CDR2 YSYEKL. This CDR3 comprises 14 residues. With 0 bases removed from V and 8 bases from J, the gap between germline ends came to 11 bases. The CDR3 DNA is TGCGCCAGCAGCCAAGAGTGGGGCAGCGACATTCAGTACTTC. It translates to CASSQEWGSDIQYF.

The rearrangement joins TRBV6-6 to TRBJ2-7; 8 positions match TRBD1. The CDR3 length is 15 residues. With 6 bases clipped from V and 4 bases from J, the junction kept 11 bases outside the gene matches. In germline, CDR1 is MNHNY, CDR2 SVGAGI (reference sequence). CDR3 in DNA: TGTGCCAGCAGCCCGATGGGGACAGGCCAATACGAGCAGTACTTC. This sequence encodes CASSPMGTGQYEQYF.

In this sample, this clonotype turned up many times. This chain links TRBV7-8 with TRBJ2-1; no reliable D call. The V end was cut by 0 bases, the J end by 13 bases, with 10 bases between. This CDR3 is built from 12 residues. Germline CDR1 SGHVS, CDR2 FQNEAQ. CDR3 sequence reads: CASSLALKTQFF. The CDR3 DNA sequence: TGTGCCAGCAGCTTAGCGTTGAAGACACAGTTCTTC.

This clonotype was detected only a few times. The V and J genes are TRBV24-1 and TRBJ2-7, with D maybe TRBD2 (5 bases). CDR3 length: 12 residues. V lost 9 bases and J lost 6, with 14 bases in between. Per the germline V gene, CDR1 is KGHDR and CDR2 is SFDVKD. The CDR3 sequence is CATGEGSSEQYF. DNA of the CDR3: TGTGCCACCGGAGAGGGATCTTCCGAGCAGTACTTC.

This clonotype was seen ten or more times. V usage is TRBV20-1 and J usage is TRBJ2-7; D perhaps matches TRBD2 (5 bases). The germline V gene has CDR1 DFQATT and CDR2 SNEGSKA (reference sequence). This CDR3 is built from 12 residues. Trimming removed 3 bases at V and 1 base at J, with 7 bases between. The CDR3 is CSASLASYEQYF. The CDR3 coding sequence is TGCAGTGCTAGCCTAGCTTCCTACGAGCAGTACTTC.

This chain joins TRBV14 and TRBJ1-1; the D gene is possibly TRBD1 (6 bases). Germline loops: CDR1 SGHDN, CDR2 FVKESK. V was shortened by 0 bases and J by 1 base, with 9 bases between the two germline ends. CDR3 length: 15 amino acids. CDR3 sequence: CASSQDWGQNTEAFF. The CDR3 nucleotides read TGTGCCAGCAGCCAAGATTGGGGACAGAACACTGAAGCTTTCTTT.

In its sample, this clonotype was seen many times. The rearrangement joins TRBV11-2 to TRBJ2-3; a possible D gene is TRBD2 (5 bases). From germline, CDR1 is SGHAT and CDR2 FQNNGV. This CDR3 comprises 12 residues. Trimming shortened V by 1 base and J by 9 bases, and 8 bases separated the two germline ends. The chain's CDR3 is CASSLVGRTQYF. CDR3 nucleotides: TGTGCCAGCAGCTTAGTAGGGAGAACGCAGTATTTT. Full variable domain (rest looked up from reference TRBV11-2 and TRBJ2-3): EAGVAQSPRYKIIEKRQSVAFWCNPISGHATLYWYQQILGQGPKLLIQFQNNGVVDDSQLPKDRFSAERLKGVDSTLKIQPAKLEDSAVYLCASSLVGRTQYFGPGTRLTVL.

The gene calls are TRBV7-2 and TRBJ1-2; a weak D match, TRBD1 (5 bases). V lost 7 bases and J 2 bases, leaving 14 bases between the germline ends. The germline V gene has CDR1 SGHTA and CDR2 FQGNSA. The CDR3 length is 14 residues. The CDR3 DNA follows: TGTGCCAGCACCCTAGGGGTAGGGAACTATGGCTACACCTTC. Its protein is CASTLGVGNYGYTF.